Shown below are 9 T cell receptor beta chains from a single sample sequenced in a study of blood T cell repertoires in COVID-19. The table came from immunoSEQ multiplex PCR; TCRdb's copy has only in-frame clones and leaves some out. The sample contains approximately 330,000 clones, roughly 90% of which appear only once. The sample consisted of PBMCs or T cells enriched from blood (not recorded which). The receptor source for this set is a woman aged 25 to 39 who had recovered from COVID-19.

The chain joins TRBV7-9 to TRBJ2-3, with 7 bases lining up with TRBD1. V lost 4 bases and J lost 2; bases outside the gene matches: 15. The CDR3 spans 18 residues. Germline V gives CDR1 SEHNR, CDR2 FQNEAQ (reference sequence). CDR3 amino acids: CASSYSPGDREITDTQYF. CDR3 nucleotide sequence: TGTGCCAGCAGCTACTCTCCAGGCGACAGGGAGATCACAGATACGCAGTATTTT.

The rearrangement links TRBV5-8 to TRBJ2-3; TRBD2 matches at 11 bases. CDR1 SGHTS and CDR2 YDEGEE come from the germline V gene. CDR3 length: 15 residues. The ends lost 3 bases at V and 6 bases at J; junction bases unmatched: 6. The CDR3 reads CASSSIAGGLDTQYF. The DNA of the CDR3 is TGTGCCAGCAGCTCGATAGCGGGAGGGCTGGATACGCAGTATTTT.

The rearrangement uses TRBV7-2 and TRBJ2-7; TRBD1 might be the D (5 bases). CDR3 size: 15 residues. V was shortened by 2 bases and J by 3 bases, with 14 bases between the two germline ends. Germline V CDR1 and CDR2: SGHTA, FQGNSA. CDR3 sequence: CASSLLGRPDYEQYF. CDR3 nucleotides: TGTGCCAGCAGCTTATTGGGGCGACCGGACTACGAGCAGTACTTC. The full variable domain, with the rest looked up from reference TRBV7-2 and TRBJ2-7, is GAGVSQSPSNKVTEKGKDVELRCDPISGHTALYWYRQSLGQGLEFLIYFQGNSAPDKSGLPSDRFSAERTGGSVSTLTIQRTQQEDSAVYLCASSLLGRPDYEQYFGPGTRLTVT.

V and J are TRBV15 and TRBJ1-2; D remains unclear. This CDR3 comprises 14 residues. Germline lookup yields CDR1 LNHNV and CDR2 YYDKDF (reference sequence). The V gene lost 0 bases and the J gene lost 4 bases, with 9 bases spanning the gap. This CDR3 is CATSRERDSYGYTF. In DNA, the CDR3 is TGTGCCACCAGCAGAGAAAGAGATAGCTATGGCTACACCTTC.

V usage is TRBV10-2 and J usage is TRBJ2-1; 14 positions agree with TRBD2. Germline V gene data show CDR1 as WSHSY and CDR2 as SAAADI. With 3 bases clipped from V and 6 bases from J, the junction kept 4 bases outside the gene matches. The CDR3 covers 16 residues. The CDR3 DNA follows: TGCGCCAGCAGTGAAATGGGACTAGCGGGAGTCAATGAGCAGTTCTTC. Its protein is CASSEMGLAGVNEQFF.

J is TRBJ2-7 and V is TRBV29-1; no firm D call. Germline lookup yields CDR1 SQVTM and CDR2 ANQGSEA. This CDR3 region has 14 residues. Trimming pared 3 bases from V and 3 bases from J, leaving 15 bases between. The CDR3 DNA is TGCAGCGTTGACGACTCCGGTAGCCTCTACGAGCAGTACTTC. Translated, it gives CSVDDSGSLYEQYF.

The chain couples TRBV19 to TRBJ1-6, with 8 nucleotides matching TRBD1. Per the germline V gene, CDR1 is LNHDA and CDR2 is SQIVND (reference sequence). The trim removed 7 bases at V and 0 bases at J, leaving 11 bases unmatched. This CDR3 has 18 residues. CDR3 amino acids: CASTRETTGASYNSPLHF. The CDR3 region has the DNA TGTGCCAGTACCCGCGAGACGACAGGGGCCTCCTATAATTCACCCCTCCACTTT.

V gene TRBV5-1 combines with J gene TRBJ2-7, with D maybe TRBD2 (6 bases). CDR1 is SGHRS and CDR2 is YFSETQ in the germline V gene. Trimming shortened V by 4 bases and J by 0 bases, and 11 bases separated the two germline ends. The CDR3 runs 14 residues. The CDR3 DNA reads TGCGCCAGCAGCCAAGGGACTTTCTCCTACGAGCAGTACTTC. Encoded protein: CASSQGTFSYEQYF.

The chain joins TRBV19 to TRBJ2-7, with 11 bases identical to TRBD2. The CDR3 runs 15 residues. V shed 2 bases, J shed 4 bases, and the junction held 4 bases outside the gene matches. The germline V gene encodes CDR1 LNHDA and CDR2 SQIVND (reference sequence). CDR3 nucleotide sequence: TGTGCCAGTAGTATATTCCTAGCGGGAGGTTACGAGCAGTACTTC. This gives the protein CASSIFLAGGYEQYF.